This is a list of T cell receptor beta chains from one sample in a study of beta chain features in type 1 diabetes. TCRdb keeps only in-frame clones here, not all; method: immunoSEQ multiplex PCR. The sample shows hundreds of thousands of clones, around 12% of them seen only once. Sequences were obtained from naive CD4+ T cells from blood. All receptors come from a woman aged 18-29 years with type 1 diabetes. CDR3s include the opening cysteine and the closing phenylalanine or tryptophan. The D gene is left open where the match is weak. Clone size, where shown, is once, few, many, or a class for clones that have expanded.

CDR3aa: CASSQGTENEQYF
CDR3nt: TGTGCCAGCAGCCAGGGGACGGAAAACGAGCAGTACTTC
abundance: few
j_gene: TRBJ2-7
d_gene: -
v_gene: TRBV5-4

CDR3aa: CASSPRMATNEKLFF
CDR3nt: TGTGCCAGCAGCCCGAGGATGGCAACTAATGAAAAACTGTTTTTT
abundance: few
j_gene: TRBJ1-4
d_gene: -
v_gene: TRBV14

CDR3aa: CASSQVATSGGGQETQYF
CDR3nt: TGCGCCAGCAGCCAAGTAGCGACTAGCGGGGGGGGGCAAGAGACCCAGTACTTC
abundance: -
j_gene: TRBJ2-5
d_gene: TRBD2
v_gene: TRBV4-3

CDR3aa: CASSPRPAGELFF
CDR3nt: TGTGCCAGCAGCCCTCGTCCGGCCGGGGAGCTGTTTTTT
abundance: -
j_gene: TRBJ2-2
d_gene: -
v_gene: TRBV9

CDR3aa: CASSLGSSGQETQYF
CDR3nt: TGTGCCAGCAGCTTAGGGTCTAGCGGGCAAGAGACCCAGTACTTC
abundance: -
j_gene: TRBJ2-5
d_gene: TRBD2
v_gene: TRBV7-6

CDR3aa: CAISESEGSYNEQFF
CDR3nt: TGTGCCATCAGTGAGTCGGAGGGGTCCTACAATGAGCAGTTCTTC
abundance: -
j_gene: TRBJ2-1
d_gene: -
v_gene: TRBV10-3

CDR3aa: CSVHRGFTDTQYF
CDR3nt: TGCAGTGTTCACAGGGGCTTCACAGATACGCAGTATTTT
abundance: few
j_gene: TRBJ2-3
d_gene: TRBD1
v_gene: TRBV29-1

CDR3aa: CSVGRRLAKNTGELFF
CDR3nt: TGCAGCGTTGGACGAAGACTAGCGAAGAACACCGGGGAGCTGTTTTTT
abundance: few
j_gene: TRBJ2-2
d_gene: TRBD2
v_gene: TRBV29-1

CDR3aa: CASSVIAGGINQETQYF
CDR3nt: TGTGCCAGCAGCGTAATTGCGGGAGGCATAAACCAAGAGACCCAGTACTTC
abundance: -
j_gene: TRBJ2-5
d_gene: TRBD2
v_gene: TRBV9

CDR3aa: CAWSGDFQEQFF
CDR3nt: TGTGCCTGGAGCGGGGACTTTCAAGAGCAGTTCTTC
abundance: few
j_gene: TRBJ2-1
d_gene: -
v_gene: TRBV30

CDR3aa: CASSPGQSPYEQYF
CDR3nt: TGTGCCAGCAGTCCGGGACAGTCTCCCTACGAGCAGTACTTC
abundance: -
j_gene: TRBJ2-7
d_gene: TRBD1
v_gene: TRBV28